What follows describes a single T cell receptor beta chain. The antigen is undetermined. The source of the sample is a study of CXCR3-negative and CXCR3-positive naive CD8 T cells. General study points: Relative to CXCR3-negative naive cells, CXCR3-positive naive cells had more hydrophobic TRB CDR3s.

Through 5' RACE with UMI labels, the TRB cDNA libraries were prepared. Following a re-call of the 5' RACE reads, TCRdb has one entry per CDR3 protein and lacks DNA. This sample's clone table lists some 120,000 distinct CDR3 sequences. This TCR came from a human donor in good health. Some clones in this sample may be carry-over from other donors' samples. Input material: naive CXCR3+ CD8+ T cells from blood. Subset specified: CD45RO-CCR7+CD27+CD95- naive CD8+ T cells expressing CXCR3 (TNR3+).

The CDR3 loop reads CASSRVGGAGNEQFF. This chain uses TRBV19 with TRBJ2-1; TCRdb designates TRBD1, a call that cannot be tested without DNA. From germline, CDR1 is LNHDA and CDR2 SQIVND (reference sequence). The CDR3 has 15 residues. Looking up the rest from reference TRBV19 and TRBJ2-1 gives the full variable domain: DGGITQSPKYLFRKEGQNVTLSCEQNLNHDAMYWYRQDPGQGLRLIYYSQIVNDFQKGDIAEGYSVSREKKESFPLTVTSAQKNPTAFYLCASSRVGGAGNEQFFGPGTRLTVL.